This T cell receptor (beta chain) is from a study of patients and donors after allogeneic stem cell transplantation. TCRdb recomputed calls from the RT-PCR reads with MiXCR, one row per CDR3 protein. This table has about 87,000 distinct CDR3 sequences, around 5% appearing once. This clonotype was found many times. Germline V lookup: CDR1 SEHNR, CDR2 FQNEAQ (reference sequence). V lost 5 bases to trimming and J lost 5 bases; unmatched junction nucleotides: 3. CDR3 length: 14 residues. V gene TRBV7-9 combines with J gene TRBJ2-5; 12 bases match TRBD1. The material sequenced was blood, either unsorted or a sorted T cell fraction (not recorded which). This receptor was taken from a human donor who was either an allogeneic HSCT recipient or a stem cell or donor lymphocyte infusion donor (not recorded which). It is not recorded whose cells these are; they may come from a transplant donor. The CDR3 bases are TGTGCCAGCAGCGTGGGACAGGGGGCTGAGACCCAGTACTTC. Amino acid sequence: CASSVGQGAETQYF.